The text below deals with one TCR beta chain. As yet, its antigen is unknown. This sample is drawn from a study of T cells after yellow fever vaccination. Study-wide background: SMART-Seq v4 Ultra Low Input served to prepare low-cell-number fractions.

V was shortened by 3 bases and J by 6 bases, with 11 bases between the two germline ends. The CDR3 runs 14 residues. Germline CDR1 reads SGHTA; CDR2 reads FQGNSA. Whole-study results and caveats: Most clones from primary vaccination resurfaced after the booster (around 97% CD4, 88% CD8). Faster peaking, at day 5 versus 15, marked a secondary response that was weaker.

A process of 5'RACE template switching, which added a universal primer site and UMIs, was used to make TCR cDNA. MiXCR, run by TCRdb on the 5' RACE reads, gives a single entry per CDR3 protein. The profile shows some 550,000 distinct CDR3 sequences, under 25% of them singletons. The specimen comprised PBMCs, sampled 15 days after the yellow fever booster vaccination. The J gene is TRBJ1-4, the V gene TRBV7-2; D gene uncertain. The TCR comes from a man under 40 who received the YFV17D yellow fever vaccine. The CDR3 bases are TGTGCCAGCAGCTTGGGTACGGATTATGAAAAACTGTTTTTT. Translation gives CASSLGTDYEKLFF. The full variable domain, completed using reference TRBV7-2 and TRBJ1-4, is GAGVSQSPSNKVTEKGKDVELRCDPISGHTALYWYRQSLGQGLEFLIYFQGNSAPDKSGLPSDRFSAERTGGSVSTLTIQRTQQEDSAVYLCASSLGTDYEKLFFGSGTQLSVL.